The 19 T cell receptor beta chains below were found in one sample sequenced in a study of blood T cell repertoires in COVID-19. Data came from immunoSEQ multiplex PCR; TCRdb stores just in-frame clones and leaves some out. The sample consists of 70,000 to 90,000 clones, roughly 83% of them appearing once. Material: peripheral blood. The origin of the receptors is a man aged 45-65 years with active COVID-19.

The CDR3 is CASSLIRGGSTEAFF. CDR3 sequence (DNA): TGTGCCAGCAGCTTGATTAGGGGGGGTAGCACTGAAGCTTTCTTT. The genes are TRBV5-8 and TRBJ1-1, with TRBD1 as a possible D gene (6 bases). Between the trimmed V and J ends, which lost 1 base and 4 bases, there was a span of 14 bases. The CDR3 contains 15 residues. Germline values: CDR1 SGHTS, CDR2 YDEGEE. Together with reference TRBV5-8 and TRBJ1-1, the CDR3 gives the full variable domain: EAGVTQSPTHLIKTRGQQATLRCSPISGHTSVYWYQQALGLGLQFLLWYDEGEERNRGNFPPRFSGRQFPNYSSELNVNALELEDSALYLCASSLIRGGSTEAFFGQGTRLTVV.

The chain couples TRBV7-2 to TRBJ2-7; 7 bases align to TRBD2. Trimming took 1 base from V and 2 from J; bases not matched to a gene: 5. The CDR3 runs 15 residues. Germline CDR1 reads SGHTA; CDR2 reads FQGNSA. Written as DNA, the CDR3 is TGTGCCAGCAGCTTAGTGGAGGGGAGGGCCTACGAGCAGTACTTC. Amino acid sequence: CASSLVEGRAYEQYF. Full variable domain (outside the CDR3, taken from reference TRBV7-2 and TRBJ2-7): GAGVSQSPSNKVTEKGKDVELRCDPISGHTALYWYRQSLGQGLEFLIYFQGNSAPDKSGLPSDRFSAERTGGSVSTLTIQRTQQEDSAVYLCASSLVEGRAYEQYFGPGTRLTVT.

V and J are TRBV24-1 and TRBJ2-3; 7 positions agree with TRBD2. CDR1 is KGHDR and CDR2 is SFDVKD in the germline V gene. Trimming cost V 4 bases and J 2 bases; bases outside gene matches: 14. This CDR3 spans 18 amino acids. CDR3 nucleotides: TGTGCCACCAGTGACCCCGGGACTACCGCACGTTACACAGATACGCAGTATTTT. The encoded protein is CATSDPGTTARYTDTQYF.

V and J are TRBV5-4 and TRBJ1-4; a possible D gene is TRBD1 (6 bases). CDR1 and CDR2 (germline): SGHNT, YYREEE (reference sequence). V shed 4 bases and J shed 8 bases, with 15 bases lying between them. The CDR3 totals 14 residues. The CDR3 bases are TGTGCCAGCAGCCGAGGGGGTGTGGGCGAAAAACTGTTTTTT. Its translation: CASSRGGVGEKLFF.

To note about this clone: Different DNA sequences within this sample yield the same CDR3. The chain recombines TRBV5-1 with TRBJ1-6, with TRBD1 matching over 7 bases. Unmatched junction bases numbered 1, after V lost 0 bases and J lost 7 bases. This CDR3 is built from 14 residues. In germline, CDR1 is SGHRS, CDR2 YFSETQ. The CDR3 DNA follows: TGCGCCAGCAGCTTGGACAGGGGAAATTCACCCCTCCACTTT. It specifies CASSLDRGNSPLHF. The variable domain in full, with the rest retrieved from reference TRBV5-1 and TRBJ1-6, is KAGVTQTPRYLIKTRGQQVTLSCSPISGHRSVSWYQQTPGQGLQFLFEYFSETQRNKGNFPGRFSGRQFSNSRSEMNVSTLELGDSALYLCASSLDRGNSPLHFGNGTRLTVT.

The J gene is TRBJ1-2, the V gene TRBV4-3; D not certain. V lost 4 bases, J lost 6 bases, and 18 bases lay in between. The germline CDR1 and CDR2 sequences are LGHNA and YSLEER. This CDR3 comprises 15 residues. The CDR3 sequence is CASSPAGASEDGYTF. Here the CDR3 DNA reads TGCGCCAGCAGCCCAGCGGGCGCCTCGGAGGATGGCTACACCTTC.

The rearrangement joins TRBV7-2 to TRBJ2-2; D is perhaps TRBD2 (6 bases). Trimming removed 2 bases from V and 0 bases from J, with 13 bases in between. The CDR3 loop spans 17 amino acids. Germline loops: CDR1 SGHTA, CDR2 FQGNSA. CDR3: CASSLRGGTPNTGELFF. DNA of the CDR3: TGTGCCAGCAGCTTACGGGGCGGGACCCCGAACACCGGGGAGCTGTTTTTT.

This clone has a handful of counts. The rearrangement uses TRBV14 and TRBJ2-5; 12 positions match TRBD2. Germline CDR1 reads SGHDN; CDR2 reads FVKESK. Unmatched junction bases numbered 13, after V lost 3 bases and J lost 2 bases. The CDR3 has 19 residues. The DNA of the CDR3 is TGTGCCAGCAGCCACTCAAGGACTAGCGGGGCCCGGGGTCAAGAGACCCAGTACTTC. Its translation is CASSHSRTSGARGQETQYF. The variable domain in full, with the rest retrieved from reference TRBV14 and TRBJ2-5, is EAGVTQFPSHSVIEKGQTVTLRCDPISGHDNLYWYRRVMGKEIKFLLHFVKESKQDESGMPNNRFLAERTGGTYSTLKVQPAELEDSGVYFCASSHSRTSGARGQETQYFGPGTRLLVL.

J is TRBJ1-2 and V is TRBV2; a possible D gene is TRBD1 (6 bases). Trimming took off 7 bases at V and 0 bases at J, with 15 bases between the two ends. Germline-derived CDR1 and CDR2 are SNHLY and FYNNEI. CDR3 length equals 15 residues. The DNA for the CDR3 is TGTGCCAGCACAGCGGGGGCCTTAGCTAACTATGGCTACACCTTC. This encodes CASTAGALANYGYTF.

The V and J genes are TRBV29-1 and TRBJ1-1; 8 nucleotides match TRBD1. The germline CDR1 and CDR2 sequences are SQVTM and ANQGSEA. The CDR3 runs 11 residues. V shed 3 bases, J shed 6 bases, and the junction held 0 bases outside the gene matches. CDR3 sequence reads: CSVETGAEAFF. For the CDR3, the DNA is TGCAGCGTTGAGACAGGGGCTGAAGCTTTCTTT. Variable domain in full (rest from reference TRBV29-1 and TRBJ1-1): SAVISQKPSRDICQRGTSLTIQCQVDSQVTMMFWYRQQPGQSLTLIATANQGSEATYESGFVIDKFPISRPNLTFSTLTVSNMSPEDSSIYLCSVETGAEAFFGQGTRLTVV.

The genes are TRBV12-3 or TRBV12-4 and TRBJ2-7; no clear D gene. The length of the CDR3 is 12 residues. Trimming stripped 4 bases from V and 2 bases from J, with 6 bases between. The CDR3 loop is CASSSVAYEQYF. In DNA form, the CDR3 reads TGTGCCAGCAGTTCCGTAGCCTACGAGCAGTACTTC.

The chain joins TRBV13 to TRBJ1-2; 9 nucleotides align to TRBD1. The CDR3 covers 14 residues. The ends lost 4 bases at V and 3 bases at J; junction bases unmatched: 3. Germline CDR1 is PRHDT and CDR2 is FYEKMQ (reference sequence). Here the CDR3 DNA reads TGTGCCAGCAGCTCCCGGACAGGGGACTATGGCTACACCTTC. It specifies CASSSRTGDYGYTF. The variable domain in full, with the rest retrieved from reference TRBV13 and TRBJ1-2, is AAGVIQSPRHLIKEKRETATLKCYPIPRHDTVYWYQQGPGQDPQFLISFYEKMQSDKGSIPDRFSAQQFSDYHSELNMSSLELGDSALYFCASSSRTGDYGYTFGSGTRLTVV.

This chain connects TRBV29-1 to TRBJ2-7; TRBD1 matches 11 bases. The junction had 10 bases not matched to a gene; V was cut back by 7 bases and J by 5 bases. Germline CDR1 is SQVTM and CDR2 is ANQGSEA. CDR3 length: 14 amino acids. CDR3 in DNA: TGCAGCGCTGTGGAGTGGACAGGGGGCAACGAGCAGTACTTC. It encodes CSAVEWTGGNEQYF.

The chain is built from TRBV7-3 and TRBJ2-7; maybe TRBD1 (5 bases). Per germline, CDR1 SGHTA and CDR2 FQGTGA. The V end lost 3 bases, the J end lost 2 bases, and 11 bases lay between the germline ends. This CDR3 comprises 14 residues. CDR3 DNA sequence: TGTGCCAGCAGCTTCCAACAGGTTACCTACGAGCAGTACTTC. Protein sequence: CASSFQQVTYEQYF.

This chain joins TRBV28 and TRBJ1-5; D is possibly TRBD1 (5 bases). CDR1 and CDR2 from the germline V gene are MDHEN and SYDVKM. CDR3 length equals 14 residues. V lost 5 bases, J lost 5 bases, and 13 bases lay in between. The CDR3 DNA is TGTGCCAGCAGTATTAGACAGTGGGATCAGCCCCAGCATTTT. Translating gives CASSIRQWDQPQHF.

The chain recombines TRBV9 with TRBJ2-2, with 7 positions matching TRBD2. The germline V gene encodes CDR1 SGDLS and CDR2 YYNGEE. The CDR3 length is 15 residues. V was pared by 1 base and J by 1 base, with 1 base of the junction left unmatched. The CDR3 protein is CASSVLAENTGELFF. CDR3 in DNA: TGTGCCAGCAGCGTACTAGCGGAGAACACCGGGGAGCTGTTTTTT.

This clone turned up a few times. This chain uses TRBV6-4 with TRBJ1-5, with D unresolved. CDR3 length: 14 residues. Trimming left V 6 bases short and J 2 bases short, with 11 bases between. Germline CDR1 is MRHNA and CDR2 is SNTAGT. The CDR3 reads CASSTEGGNQPQHF. CDR3 bases: TGTGCCAGCAGCACAGAAGGCGGCAATCAGCCCCAGCATTTT.

The table lists this clone with a count of one. This chain joins TRBV3-1 (or the pseudogene TRBV3-2) and TRBJ2-5; D not resolved. The germline V gene encodes CDR1 LGHDT and CDR2 YNNKEL (reference sequence). This CDR3 contains 13 residues. The V gene lost 1 base and the J gene lost 5 bases, with 8 bases spanning the gap. Written as DNA, the CDR3 is TGTGCCAGCAGCCAAGTCCCCGAGGAGACCCAGTACTTC. Amino acid sequence: CASSQVPEETQYF.

J is TRBJ1-1 and V is TRBV9, with TRBD1 as a possible D gene (6 bases). The CDR3 runs 14 residues. Trimming removed 0 bases from V and 4 bases from J, with 10 bases in between. Germline CDR1 SGDLS, CDR2 YYNGEE. The CDR3 sequence is CASSVGGRGTEAFF. In DNA, the CDR3 is TGTGCCAGCAGCGTAGGGGGCAGGGGCACTGAAGCTTTCTTT.